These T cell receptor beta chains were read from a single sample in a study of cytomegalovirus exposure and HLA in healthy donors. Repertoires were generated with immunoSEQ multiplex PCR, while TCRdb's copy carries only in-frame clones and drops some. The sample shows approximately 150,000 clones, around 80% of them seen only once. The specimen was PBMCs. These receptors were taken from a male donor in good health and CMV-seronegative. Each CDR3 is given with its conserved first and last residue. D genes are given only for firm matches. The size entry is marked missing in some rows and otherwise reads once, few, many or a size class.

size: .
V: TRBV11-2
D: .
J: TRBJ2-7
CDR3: CASRYSSSYEQYF
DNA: TGTGCCAGCAGGTATTCGTCGTCCTACGAGCAGTACTTC

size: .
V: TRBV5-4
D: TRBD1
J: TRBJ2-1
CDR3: CASSFRQGAYNEQFF
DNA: TGTGCCAGCAGCTTTCGACAGGGGGCCTACAATGAGCAGTTCTTC

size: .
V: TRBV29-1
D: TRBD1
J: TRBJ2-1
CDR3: CSGGQGAGEQFF
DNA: TGCAGCGGGGGGCAGGGGGCTGGTGAGCAGTTCTTC

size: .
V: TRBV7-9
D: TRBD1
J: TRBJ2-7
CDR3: CASSSTGLKYEQYF
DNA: TGTGCCAGCAGCTCGACAGGGCTGAAGTACGAGCAGTACTTC

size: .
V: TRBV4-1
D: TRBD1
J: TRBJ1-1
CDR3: CASSQAGTGGFKAFF
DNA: TGCGCCAGCAGCCAAGCCGGGACAGGTGGGTTCAAAGCTTTCTTT

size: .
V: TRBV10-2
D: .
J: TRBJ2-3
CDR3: CASTNTDTQYF
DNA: TGCGCCAGCACCAACACAGATACGCAGTATTTT

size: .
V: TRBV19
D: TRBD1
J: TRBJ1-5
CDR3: CASAFGQGTDQPQHF
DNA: TGTGCCAGCGCCTTCGGACAGGGAACTGATCAGCCCCAGCATTTT

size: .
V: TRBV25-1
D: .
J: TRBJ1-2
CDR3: CASSDHRTGIGGYTF
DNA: TGTGCCAGCAGTGATCACCGGACCGGGATAGGAGGCTACACCTTC

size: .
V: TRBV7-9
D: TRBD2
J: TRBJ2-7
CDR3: CASSLTSGGAGNYEQYF
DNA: TGTGCCAGCAGCTTAACTAGCGGGGGGGCCGGGAACTACGAGCAGTACTTC

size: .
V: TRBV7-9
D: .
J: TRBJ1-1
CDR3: CASSLVGRNTEAFF
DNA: TGTGCCAGCAGCTTAGTGGGCCGAAACACTGAAGCTTTCTTT

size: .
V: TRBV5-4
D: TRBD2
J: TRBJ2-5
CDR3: CASSLFRGGGSQETQYF
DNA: TGTGCCAGCAGCTTATTTCGGGGGGGCGGGTCCCAAGAGACCCAGTACTTC

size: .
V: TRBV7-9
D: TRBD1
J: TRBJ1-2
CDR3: CASSPRTGAPVGYTF
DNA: TGTGCCAGCAGCCCTAGGACAGGGGCGCCCGTCGGCTACACCTTC

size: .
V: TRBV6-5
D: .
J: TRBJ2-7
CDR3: CASRGRGARSYEQYF
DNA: TGTGCCAGCAGGGGACGGGGGGCCCGCTCCTACGAGCAGTACTTC

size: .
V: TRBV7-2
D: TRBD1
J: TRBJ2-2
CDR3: CASSRLDRDPGELFF
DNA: TGTGCCAGCAGCCGGCTGGACAGGGACCCCGGGGAGCTGTTTTTT

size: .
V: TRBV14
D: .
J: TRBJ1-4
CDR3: CASSRSYNEKLFF
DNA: TGTGCCAGCAGCCGCAGTTATAATGAAAAACTGTTTTTT

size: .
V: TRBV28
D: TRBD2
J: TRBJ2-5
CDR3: CASRYWGGTRGQETQYF
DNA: TGTGCCAGCAGGTACTGGGGGGGAACCCGGGGACAAGAGACCCAGTACTTC

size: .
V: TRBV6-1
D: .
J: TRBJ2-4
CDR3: CASSEGRAKLAKNIQYF
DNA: TGTGCCAGCAGTGAAGGCAGGGCCAAGCTAGCCAAAAACATTCAGTACTTC

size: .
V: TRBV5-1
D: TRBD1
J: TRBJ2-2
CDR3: CASSLDGTGGTGELFF
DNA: TGCGCCAGCAGCTTGGATGGGACAGGGGGCACCGGGGAGCTGTTTTTT

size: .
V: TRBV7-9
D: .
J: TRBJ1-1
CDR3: CASSLVEGVEAFF
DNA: TGTGCCAGCAGCTTAGTGGAGGGTGTCGAAGCTTTCTTT

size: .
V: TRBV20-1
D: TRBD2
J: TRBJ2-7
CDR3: CSAAGGHEQYF
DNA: TGCAGTGCCGCGGGGGGGCACGAGCAGTACTTC

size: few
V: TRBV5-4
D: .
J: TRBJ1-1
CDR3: CASSVQPGLEAFF
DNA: TGTGCCAGCAGCGTGCAACCGGGTTTGGAAGCTTTCTTT

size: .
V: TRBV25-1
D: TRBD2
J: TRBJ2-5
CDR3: CASSEGGGTRIQETQYF
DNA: TGTGCCAGCAGTGAAGGGGGGGGGACGCGGATCCAAGAGACCCAGTACTTC

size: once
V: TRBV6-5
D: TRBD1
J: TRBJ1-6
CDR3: CASSQPQGAVHF
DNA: TGTGCCAGCAGTCAACCACAGGGGGCAGTTCACTTT

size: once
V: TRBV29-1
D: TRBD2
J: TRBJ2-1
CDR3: CSIGLAGGREQFF
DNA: TGCAGCATCGGACTAGCGGGGGGGCGTGAGCAGTTCTTC

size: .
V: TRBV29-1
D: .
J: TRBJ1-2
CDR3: CSVGGSLDGYTF
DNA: TGCAGCGTTGGGGGCAGTCTGGATGGCTACACCTTC

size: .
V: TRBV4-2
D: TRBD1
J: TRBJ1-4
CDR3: CASSQDKKGADEKLFF
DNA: TGTGCCAGCAGCCAAGATAAAAAGGGGGCGGACGAAAAACTGTTTTTT